These 2 T cell receptor beta chains were sequenced from one sample in a study of cytomegalovirus exposure and HLA in healthy donors. 13 Jbeta primers and 60 Vbeta primers were used for the PCR. Sequencing used immunoSEQ multiplex PCR; TCRdb keeps in-frame clones, though not all of them. In the table there are roughly 72,000 clones, 74% of which are singletons. The specimen sequenced was PBMCs. The receptor source for this set is a human donor in good health.

Here the CDR3 reads CASSLDLFGIIYEQYF. DNA of the CDR3: TGTGCCAGCAGCTTAGATCTTTTCGGGATCATCTACGAGCAGTACTTC. The chain has TRBV7-9 and TRBJ2-7; D possibly corresponds to TRBD2 (5 bases). CDR3 length: 16 residues. Germline lookup yields CDR1 SEHNR and CDR2 FQNEAQ (reference sequence). Trimming removed 1 base from V and 3 bases from J, with 16 bases in between.

The chain employs TRBV7-9 and TRBJ1-1; 10 bases match TRBD1. The CDR3 runs to 14 residues. Germline V gene lookup returns CDR1 SEHNR and CDR2 FQNEAQ (reference sequence). V was clipped by 3 bases and J by 5 bases; unmatched bases: 3. CDR3 protein: CASSLGTGETEAFF. Here the CDR3 DNA reads TGTGCCAGCAGCTTGGGGACAGGGGAGACTGAAGCTTTCTTT.